Presented here are 8 T cell receptor beta chains from one specimen sequenced in a study of regulatory T cells in long-lasting Graves disease. Time point meaning: newly diagnosed GD, antithyroid drugs for less than 3 months. Extracted RNA from PBMCs served as the source of the TCR library. Both iRepertoire HTBI primers and Arm-PCR of CDR3 regions were used to build the TCR beta libraries. TCRdb redid the calling of the multiplex PCR reads with MiXCR, one entry per CDR3 protein. The profile shows approximately 460,000 distinct CDR3 sequences, around 15% of them singletons. The same sample was also used in a study of T cells in Graves' hyperthyroidism and ophthalmopathy.

The sequences come from peripheral blood mononuclear cells (PBMCs), collected at new diagnosis, from a patient treated with antithyroid drugs. These receptors were obtained from a woman between 25 and 40 years old with Graves disease.

This clonotype was detected ten times or more. This chain links TRBV5-1 with TRBJ2-3; 10 nucleotides match TRBD2. The J segment lost 2 bases and the V segment lost 0 bases, leaving 3 bases of the junction unmatched. This CDR3 region has 16 residues. Looked up from germline, CDR1 is SGHRS and CDR2 is YFSETQ. This CDR3 is CASSLGTSGTTDTQYF. The CDR3 bases are TGCGCCAGCAGCTTGGGTACTAGCGGGACCACAGATACGCAGTATTTT.

This clonotype has more than one count but fewer than ten. The gene calls are TRBV14 and TRBJ2-1, with D perhaps matching TRBD1 or TRBD2 (5 bases each). The CDR3 is 13 amino acids. V was shortened by 3 bases and J by 3 bases, with 6 bases between the two germline ends. The V gene's germline CDR1 is SGHDN and CDR2 FVKESK. The CDR3 reads CASSQGDYNEQFF. The CDR3 nucleotides are TGTGCCAGCAGCCAGGGGGACTACAATGAGCAGTTCTTC.

The sample holds many counts of this clonotype. The chain has TRBV2 and TRBJ2-7, with a tentative D call TRBD1 (6 bases). Per the germline V gene, CDR1 is SNHLY and CDR2 is FYNNEI. This CDR3 spans 12 amino acids. V was cut by 10 bases and J by 3 bases, with 13 bases left in between. The DNA of the CDR3 is TGTGCCAACAAGGACAGAGACTACGAGCAGTACTTC. Its protein is CANKDRDYEQYF.

Comments on this clonotype: Sequence at one end of the junction differs from germline and may be a read error. The chain carries TRBV3-1 and TRBJ1-1; D is unclear. CDR1 is LGHDT, CDR2 YNNKEL, per germline (reference sequence). CDR3 length equals 14 residues. The CDR3 DNA is TGTGCCGGCAGCCCCCACGCCGGGAACACTGAAGCTTTCTTT. It yields the protein CAGSPHAGNTEAFF.

The chain combines TRBV10-3 with TRBJ2-1, with 7 bases fitting TRBD2. This CDR3 is 13 amino acids long. Per germline, CDR1 ENHRY and CDR2 SYGVKD. V lost 7 bases to trimming and J lost 10 bases; unmatched junction nucleotides: 10. The CDR3 DNA is TGTGCCATCATCGGGGAGGCGGGAGACGAGCAGTTCTTC. It codes for CAIIGEAGDEQFF.

This clonotype was picked up a small number of times. The CDR3 here is CATSRDLPTGLGEQYF. CDR3 in DNA: TGTGCCACCAGCAGAGATTTACCGACGGGGCTGGGCGAGCAGTACTTC. The chain uses TRBV15 and TRBJ2-7; perhaps D is TRBD1 or TRBD2 (5 bases each). This CDR3 is 16 amino acids long. Trimming removed 0 bases at V and 6 bases at J, with 18 bases between. In germline, CDR1 is LNHNV, CDR2 YYDKDF (reference sequence).

This clonotype has at least ten counts. The chain is built from TRBV12-3 or TRBV12-4 and TRBJ2-3; D possibly matches TRBD1 or TRBD2 (5 bases each). CDR3 length: 14 amino acids. V gave up 3 bases and J gave up 1 base, with 8 bases separating them. DNA of the CDR3: TGTGCCAGCAGTTTCGGGGACGGCACAGATACGCAGTATTTT. Translated, it gives CASSFGDGTDTQYF.

In its sample, this clonotype was seen many times. V is TRBV24-1 and J is TRBJ2-7; the match to TRBD2 covers 7 bases. V lost 5 bases to trimming and J lost 5 bases; unmatched junction nucleotides: 8. Germline V gives CDR1 KGHDR, CDR2 SFDVKD. The CDR3 covers 14 residues. The CDR3 loop reads CATSAGGRVHEQYF. The CDR3 DNA reads TGTGCCACCAGTGCCGGTGGGAGGGTGCACGAGCAGTACTTC.